This TCR beta chain was sequenced during a study of CD8 T cells in ankylosing spondylitis. Study-wide results and limits: Made up of under ten highly homologous variants, a TCR beta motif appeared characteristic of ankylosing spondylitis blood.

This clonotype was seen repeatedly, ten times or more. Its target is unknown. Losses at the gene ends were 1 base for V and 7 bases for J; bases not matched to a gene: 7. This CDR3 spans 15 amino acids. Germline V gene lookup returns CDR1 SGHRS and CDR2 YFSETQ. It was by quantitative 5'-RACE with molecular barcodes that TCR beta libraries were made. MiXCR was run by TCRdb on the 5' RACE reads, yielding one entry per CDR3 protein. This table holds 200,000 to 250,000 distinct CDR3 sequences, roughly 25% found once. Sequenced: blood, either unsorted or a sorted T cell fraction (not recorded which). The chain employs TRBV5-1 and TRBJ2-1, with 8 bases that match TRBD2. The sequence derives from a male donor with ankylosing spondylitis or in good health (not recorded which). The CDR3 DNA reads as TGCGCCAGCAGCTTGAGTAGCGGGACCCTAAATGAGCAGTTCTTC. Its protein product is CASSLSSGTLNEQFF.